Below are 2 T cell receptor beta chains sequenced from a single sample in a study of regulatory T cells in long-lasting Graves disease. The time point denotes: persistent/refractory GD, antithyroid drugs over 5 years with positive TRAb. There was RNA extracted from PBMCs, and the TCR library was made from it. Building the TCR beta libraries relied on iRepertoire HTBI primers, and CDR3 regions underwent Arm-PCR. TCRdb redid the calling of the multiplex PCR reads with MiXCR, one entry per CDR3 protein. The sample carries around 400,000 distinct CDR3 sequences, roughly a fifth recorded once. The material sequenced was peripheral blood mononuclear cells (PBMCs), taken when the disease was refractory, from a patient treated with antithyroid drugs. The source is a female donor with Graves disease.

The genes are TRBV3-1 and TRBJ2-7; the D call may be TRBD1 or TRBD2 (5 bases each). V was pared by 6 bases and J by 2 bases, with 11 bases between. Germline lookup yields CDR1 LGHDT and CDR2 YNNKEL (reference sequence). CDR3 size: 13 residues. The CDR3 DNA follows: TGTGCCAGCAGTTGGGACGAAACCTACGAGCAGTACTTC. Its translation is CASSWDETYEQYF.

Ten or more counts support this clonotype. V usage is TRBV6-1 and J usage is TRBJ1-5; D might be TRBD1 (5 bases). V lost 10 bases to trimming and J lost 0 bases, with 13 bases between them. Germline V gene sequence: CDR1 MNHNS, CDR2 SASEGT. This CDR3 has 14 residues. CDR3 sequence reads: CATRLTASNQPQHF. The DNA of the CDR3 is TGTGCCACCCGATTGACAGCTAGCAATCAGCCCCAGCATTTT.